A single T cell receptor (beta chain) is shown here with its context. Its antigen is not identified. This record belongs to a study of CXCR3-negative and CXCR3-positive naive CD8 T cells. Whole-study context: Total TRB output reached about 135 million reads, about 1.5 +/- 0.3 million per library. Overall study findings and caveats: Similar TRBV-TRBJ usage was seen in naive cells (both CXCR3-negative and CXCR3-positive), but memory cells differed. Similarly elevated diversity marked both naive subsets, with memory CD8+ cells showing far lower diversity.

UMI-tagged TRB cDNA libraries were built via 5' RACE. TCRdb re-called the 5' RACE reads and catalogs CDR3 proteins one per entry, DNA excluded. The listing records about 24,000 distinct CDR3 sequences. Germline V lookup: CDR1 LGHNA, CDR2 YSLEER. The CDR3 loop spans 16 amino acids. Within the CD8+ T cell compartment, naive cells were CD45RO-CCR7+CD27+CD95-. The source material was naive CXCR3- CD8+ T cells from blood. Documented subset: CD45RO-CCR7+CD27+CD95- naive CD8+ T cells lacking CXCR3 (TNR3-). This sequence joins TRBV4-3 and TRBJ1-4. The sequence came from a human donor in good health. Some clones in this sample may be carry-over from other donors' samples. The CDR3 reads CASSQERAATNEKLFF.